This T cell receptor (beta chain) was sequenced in a study of T cell changes during pregnancy in multiple sclerosis. This clone was picked up one time. Clones were sequenced by immunoSEQ multiplex PCR, and TCRdb holds only the in-frame ones, with some missing. Among 55,000 to 85,000 clones, 90% were seen once, and the ten largest hold 1.4% to 1.5%. Germline V gives CDR1 SGHRS, CDR2 YFSETQ. The CDR3 covers 12 residues. V lost 3 bases and J 0 bases, leaving 3 bases between the germline ends. V usage is TRBV5-1 and J usage is TRBJ2-5, with no clear D. The sequencing used peripheral blood, collected in the third trimester of pregnancy. This clonotype originated in a female donor with multiple sclerosis, enrolled in a pregnancy study. CDR3 coding DNA: TGCGCCAGCAGCTCCAACCAAGAGACCCAGTACTTC. Amino acid sequence: CASSSNQETQYF. Using reference TRBV5-1 and TRBJ2-5 for the parts outside the CDR3, the full variable domain is KAGVTQTPRYLIKTRGQQVTLSCSPISGHRSVSWYQQTPGQGLQFLFEYFSETQRNKGNFPGRFSGRQFSNSRSEMNVSTLELGDSALYLCASSSNQETQYFGPGTRLLVL.